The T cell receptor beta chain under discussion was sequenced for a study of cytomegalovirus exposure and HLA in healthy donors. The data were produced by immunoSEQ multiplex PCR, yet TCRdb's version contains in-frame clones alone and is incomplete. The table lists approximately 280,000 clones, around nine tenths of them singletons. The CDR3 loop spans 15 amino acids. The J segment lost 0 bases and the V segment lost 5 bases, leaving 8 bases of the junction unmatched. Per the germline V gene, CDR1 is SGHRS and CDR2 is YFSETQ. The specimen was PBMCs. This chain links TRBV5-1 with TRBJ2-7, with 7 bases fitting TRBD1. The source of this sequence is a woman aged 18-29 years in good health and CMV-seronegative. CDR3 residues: CASSTTGAISYEQYF. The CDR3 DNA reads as TGCGCCAGCAGTACCACAGGGGCCATCTCCTACGAGCAGTACTTC.